A few counts support the clone carrying this T cell receptor beta chain. TCRdb re-derived calls from the RT-PCR reads in MiXCR, one entry per CDR3 protein. The table lists fewer than 800,000 distinct CDR3 sequences, approximately 15% of them singletons. The CDR3 covers 13 residues. Between the trimmed V and J ends, which lost 2 bases and 4 bases, there was a span of 9 bases. The germline V gene has CDR1 SGHKS and CDR2 YYEKEE (reference sequence). Material: memory CD4+ T cells from blood. The origin of this receptor is a female donor in good health, serving as a healthy control. V and J are TRBV5-5 and TRBJ1-1; no reliable D call. The CDR3: CASSFEPPTEAFF. CDR3 bases: TGTGCCAGCAGCTTTGAACCTCCCACTGAAGCTTTCTTT.